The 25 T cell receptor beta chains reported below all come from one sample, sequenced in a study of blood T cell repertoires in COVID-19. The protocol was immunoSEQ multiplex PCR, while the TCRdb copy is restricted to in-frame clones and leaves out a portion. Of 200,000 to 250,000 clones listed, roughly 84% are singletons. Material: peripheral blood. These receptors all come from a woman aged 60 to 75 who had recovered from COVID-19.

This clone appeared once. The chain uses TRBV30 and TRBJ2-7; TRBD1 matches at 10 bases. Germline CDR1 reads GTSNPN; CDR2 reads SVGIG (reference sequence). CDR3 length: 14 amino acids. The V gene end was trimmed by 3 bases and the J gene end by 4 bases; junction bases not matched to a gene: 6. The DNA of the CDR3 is TGTGCCTGGAGCCTTAGGACAGGGGGGTACGAGCAGTACTTC. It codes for CAWSLRTGGYEQYF.

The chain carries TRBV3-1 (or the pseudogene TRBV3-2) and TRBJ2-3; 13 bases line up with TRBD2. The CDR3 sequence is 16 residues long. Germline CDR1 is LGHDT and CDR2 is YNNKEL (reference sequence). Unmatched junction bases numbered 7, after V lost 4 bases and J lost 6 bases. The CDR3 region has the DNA TGTGCCAGCAGCCTCCTGACTAGCGGGGGGCGGGATACGCAGTATTTT. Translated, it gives CASSLLTSGGRDTQYF.

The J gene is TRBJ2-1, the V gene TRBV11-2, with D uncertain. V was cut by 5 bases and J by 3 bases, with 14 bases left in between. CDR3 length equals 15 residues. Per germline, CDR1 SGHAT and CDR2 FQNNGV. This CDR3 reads CASSPRLQDYNEQFF. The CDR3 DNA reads TGTGCCAGCAGCCCCCGTCTTCAGGACTACAATGAGCAGTTCTTC.

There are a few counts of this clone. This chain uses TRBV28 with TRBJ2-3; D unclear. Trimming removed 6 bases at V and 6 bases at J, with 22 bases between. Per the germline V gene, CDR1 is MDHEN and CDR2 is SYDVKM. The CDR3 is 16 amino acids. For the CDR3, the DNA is TGTGCCAGCAGCCTTTTTTTCGGTTTCCCCCACGATACGCAGTATTTT. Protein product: CASSLFFGFPHDTQYF.

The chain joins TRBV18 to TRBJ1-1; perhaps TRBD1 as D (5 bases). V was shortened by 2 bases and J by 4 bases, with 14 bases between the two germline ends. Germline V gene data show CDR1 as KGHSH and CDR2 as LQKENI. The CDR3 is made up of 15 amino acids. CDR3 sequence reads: CASSPRGAQGTEAFF. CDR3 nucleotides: TGTGCCAGCTCACCAAGGGGCGCCCAGGGCACTGAAGCTTTCTTT. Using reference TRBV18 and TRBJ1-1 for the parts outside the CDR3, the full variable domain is NAGVMQNPRHLVRRRGQEARLRCSPMKGHSHVYWYRQLPEEGLKFMVYLQKENIIDESGMPKERFSAEFPKEGPSILRIQQVVRGDSAAYFCASSPRGAQGTEAFFGQGTRLTVV.

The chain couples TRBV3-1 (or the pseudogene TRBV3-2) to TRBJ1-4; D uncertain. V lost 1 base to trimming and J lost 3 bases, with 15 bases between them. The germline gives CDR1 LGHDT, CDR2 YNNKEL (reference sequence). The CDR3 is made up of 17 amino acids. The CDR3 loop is CASSQVASPPSNEKLFF. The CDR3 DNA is TGTGCCAGCAGCCAAGTAGCATCTCCGCCTTCTAATGAAAAACTGTTTTTT.

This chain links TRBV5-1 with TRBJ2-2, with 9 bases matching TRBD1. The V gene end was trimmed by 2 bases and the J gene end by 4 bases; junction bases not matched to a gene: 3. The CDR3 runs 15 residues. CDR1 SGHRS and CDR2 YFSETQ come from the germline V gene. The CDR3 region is CASSLRGQGTGELFF. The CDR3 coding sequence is TGCGCCAGCAGCTTAAGGGGACAGGGCACCGGGGAGCTGTTTTTT.

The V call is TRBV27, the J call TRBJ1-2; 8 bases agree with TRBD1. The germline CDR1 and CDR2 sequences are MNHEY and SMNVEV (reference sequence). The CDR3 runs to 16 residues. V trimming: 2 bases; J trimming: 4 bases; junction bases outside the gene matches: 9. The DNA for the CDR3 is TGTGCCAGCAGTTTAGAGCCCGGACAGGGCGGCTATGGCTACACCTTC. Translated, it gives CASSLEPGQGGYGYTF.

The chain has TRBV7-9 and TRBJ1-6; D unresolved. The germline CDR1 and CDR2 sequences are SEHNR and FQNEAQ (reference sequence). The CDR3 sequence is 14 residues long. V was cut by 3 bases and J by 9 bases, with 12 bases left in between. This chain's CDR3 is CASSFGEGISPLHF. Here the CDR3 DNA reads TGTGCCAGCAGCTTCGGGGAAGGCATTTCACCCCTCCACTTT.

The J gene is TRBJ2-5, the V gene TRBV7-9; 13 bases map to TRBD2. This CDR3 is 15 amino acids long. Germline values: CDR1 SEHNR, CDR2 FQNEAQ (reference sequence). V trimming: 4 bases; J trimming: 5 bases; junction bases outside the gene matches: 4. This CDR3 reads CASSYGTSGEETQYF. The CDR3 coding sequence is TGTGCCAGCAGCTATGGGACTAGCGGGGAGGAGACCCAGTACTTC.

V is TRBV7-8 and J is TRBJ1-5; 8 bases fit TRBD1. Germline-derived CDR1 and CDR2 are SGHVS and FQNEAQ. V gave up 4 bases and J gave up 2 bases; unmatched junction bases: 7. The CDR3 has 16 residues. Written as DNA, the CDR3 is TGTGCCAGCAGCTCTCGACCAGGGGGCGGCAATCAGCCCCAGCATTTT. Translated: CASSSRPGGGNQPQHF.

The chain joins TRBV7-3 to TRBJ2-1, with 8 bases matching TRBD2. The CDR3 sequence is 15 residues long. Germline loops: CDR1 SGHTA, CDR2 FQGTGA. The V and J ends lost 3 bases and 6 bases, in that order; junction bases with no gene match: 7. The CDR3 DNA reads TGTGCCAGCAGCTTCGACCCCGGGACTAGCAATGAGCAGTTCTTC. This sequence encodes CASSFDPGTSNEQFF.

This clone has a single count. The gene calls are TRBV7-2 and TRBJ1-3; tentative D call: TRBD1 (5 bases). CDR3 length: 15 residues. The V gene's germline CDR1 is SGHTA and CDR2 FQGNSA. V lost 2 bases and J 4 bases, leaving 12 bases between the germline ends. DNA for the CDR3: TGTGCCAGCAGCTTATCAGGGTTGGGGGGAAACACCATATATTTT. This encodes CASSLSGLGGNTIYF. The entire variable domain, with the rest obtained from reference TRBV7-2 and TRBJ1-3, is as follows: GAGVSQSPSNKVTEKGKDVELRCDPISGHTALYWYRQSLGQGLEFLIYFQGNSAPDKSGLPSDRFSAERTGGSVSTLTIQRTQQEDSAVYLCASSLSGLGGNTIYFGEGSWLTVV.

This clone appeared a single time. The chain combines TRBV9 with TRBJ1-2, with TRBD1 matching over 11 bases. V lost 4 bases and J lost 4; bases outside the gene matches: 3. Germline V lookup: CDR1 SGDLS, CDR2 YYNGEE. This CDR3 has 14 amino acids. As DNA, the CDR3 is TGTGCCAGCAGCTCGGGACAGGGGGGCTATGGCTACACCTTC. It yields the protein CASSSGQGGYGYTF.

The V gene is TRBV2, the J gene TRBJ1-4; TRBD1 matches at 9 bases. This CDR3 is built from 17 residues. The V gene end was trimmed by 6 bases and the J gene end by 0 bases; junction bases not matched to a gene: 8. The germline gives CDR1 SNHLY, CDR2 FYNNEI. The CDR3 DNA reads TGTGCCAGCAGCGCCGGGACAGGGATTACAACTAATGAAAAACTGTTTTTT. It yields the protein CASSAGTGITTNEKLFF.

Here the CDR3 reads CASSIPNRYNYGYTF. In DNA form, the CDR3 reads TGTGCCAGTAGTATCCCCAACAGGTACAACTATGGCTACACCTTC. The V gene is TRBV19, the J gene TRBJ1-2; perhaps TRBD1 as D (5 bases). The V gene's germline CDR1 is LNHDA and CDR2 SQIVND (reference sequence). Trimming stripped 3 bases from V and 2 bases from J, with 13 bases between. The CDR3 is made up of 15 amino acids. The whole variable domain, remainder taken from reference TRBV19 and TRBJ1-2, is DGGITQSPKYLFRKEGQNVTLSCEQNLNHDAMYWYRQDPGQGLRLIYYSQIVNDFQKGDIAEGYSVSREKKESFPLTVTSAQKNPTAFYLCASSIPNRYNYGYTFGSGTRLTVV.

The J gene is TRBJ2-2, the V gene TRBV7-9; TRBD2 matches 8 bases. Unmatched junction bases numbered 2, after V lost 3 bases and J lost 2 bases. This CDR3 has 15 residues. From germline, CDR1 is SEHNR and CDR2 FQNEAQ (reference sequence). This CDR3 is CASSLAGGNTGELFF. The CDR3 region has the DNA TGTGCCAGCAGCTTGGCGGGGGGCAACACCGGGGAGCTGTTTTTT. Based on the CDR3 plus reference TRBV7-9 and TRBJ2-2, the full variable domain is DTGVSQNPRHKITKRGQNVTFRCDPISEHNRLYWYRQTLGQGPEFLTYFQNEAQLEKSRLLSDRFSAERPKGSFSTLEIQRTEQGDSAMYLCASSLAGGNTGELFFGEGSRLTVL.

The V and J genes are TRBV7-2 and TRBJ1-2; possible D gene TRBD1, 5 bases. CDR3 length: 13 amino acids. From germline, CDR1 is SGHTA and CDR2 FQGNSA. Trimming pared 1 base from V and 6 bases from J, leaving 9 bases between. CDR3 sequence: CASSLGWGDGYTF. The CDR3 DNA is TGTGCCAGCAGCTTAGGTTGGGGGGATGGCTACACCTTC. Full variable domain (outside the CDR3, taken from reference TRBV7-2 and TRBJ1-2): GAGVSQSPSNKVTEKGKDVELRCDPISGHTALYWYRQSLGQGLEFLIYFQGNSAPDKSGLPSDRFSAERTGGSVSTLTIQRTQQEDSAVYLCASSLGWGDGYTFGSGTRLTVV.

CDR3 bases: TGTGCCAGCAGTGGGACTAGGCAAGAGACCCAGTACTTC. Its translation: CASSGTRQETQYF. The V and J genes are TRBV14 and TRBJ2-5; 8 nucleotides align to TRBD2. J gave up 2 bases and V 6 bases, and 2 bases lay outside the gene matches. CDR3 size: 13 residues. Germline CDR1 and CDR2: SGHDN and FVKESK.

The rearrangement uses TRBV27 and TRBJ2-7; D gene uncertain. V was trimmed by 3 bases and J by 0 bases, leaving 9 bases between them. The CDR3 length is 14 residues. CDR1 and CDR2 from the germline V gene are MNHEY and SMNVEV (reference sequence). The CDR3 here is CASSLKPGSYEQYF. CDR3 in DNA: TGTGCCAGCAGTTTGAAACCGGGCTCCTACGAGCAGTACTTC.

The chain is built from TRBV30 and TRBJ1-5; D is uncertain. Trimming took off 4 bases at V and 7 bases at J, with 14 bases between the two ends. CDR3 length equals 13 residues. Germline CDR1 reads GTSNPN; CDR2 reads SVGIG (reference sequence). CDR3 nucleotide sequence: TGTGCCTGGATGGAGGGTAGCGGACAGCCCCAGCATTTT. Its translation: CAWMEGSGQPQHF.

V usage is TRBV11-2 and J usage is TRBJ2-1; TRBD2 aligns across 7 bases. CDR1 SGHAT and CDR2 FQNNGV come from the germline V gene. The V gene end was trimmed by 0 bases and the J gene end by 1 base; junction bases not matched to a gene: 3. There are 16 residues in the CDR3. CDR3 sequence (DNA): TGTGCCAGCAGCTTAGAGGCGGGGGTTTCCTACAATGAGCAGTTCTTC. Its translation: CASSLEAGVSYNEQFF.

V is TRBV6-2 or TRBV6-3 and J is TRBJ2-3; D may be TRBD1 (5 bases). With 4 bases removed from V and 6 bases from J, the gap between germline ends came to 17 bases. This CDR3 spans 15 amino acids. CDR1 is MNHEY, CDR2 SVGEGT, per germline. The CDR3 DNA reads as TGTGCCAGCAGTTCTCGTGGGCAGGGCCCGGATACGCAGTATTTT. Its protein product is CASSSRGQGPDTQYF.

DNA for the CDR3: TGTGCCAGCAGTTACAGCCGTCAAGGGGGATCGTACGAGCAGTACTTC. Encoded protein: CASSYSRQGGSYEQYF. The rearrangement joins TRBV6-6 to TRBJ2-7; D is possibly TRBD1 (6 bases). This CDR3 has 16 amino acids. Germline loops: CDR1 MNHNY, CDR2 SVGAGI (reference sequence). Trimming took off 2 bases at V and 4 bases at J, with 18 bases between the two ends.

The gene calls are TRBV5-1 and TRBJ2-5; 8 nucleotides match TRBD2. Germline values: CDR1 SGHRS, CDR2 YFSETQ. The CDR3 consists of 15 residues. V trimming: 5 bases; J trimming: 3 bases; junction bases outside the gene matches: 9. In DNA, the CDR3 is TGCGCCAGCAGTTTGACAGGTAGCGGGAAAGAGACCCAGTACTTC. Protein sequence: CASSLTGSGKETQYF. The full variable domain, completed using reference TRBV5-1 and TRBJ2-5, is KAGVTQTPRYLIKTRGQQVTLSCSPISGHRSVSWYQQTPGQGLQFLFEYFSETQRNKGNFPGRFSGRQFSNSRSEMNVSTLELGDSALYLCASSLTGSGKETQYFGPGTRLLVL.